These T cell receptor beta chains were read from a single sample in a study of cytomegalovirus exposure and HLA in healthy donors. Sequencing was performed with immunoSEQ multiplex PCR; in TCRdb, only in-frame clones are kept and a portion is missing. Counted here are approximately 190,000 clones, about 80% occurring once; the ten biggest clones make up 11% to 15%. The sequenced sample consisted of PBMCs. All receptors come from a woman in her 30s in good health and CMV-seropositive. CDR3s include the opening cysteine and the closing phenylalanine or tryptophan. Fields, in order: clone size, J gene, V gene, D gene, CDR3 protein, CDR3 DNA. The D gene is left open where the match is weak. Some rows have no size entry. The others give once, few or many, or a class for an expanded clone.

>-|TRBJ2-5|TRBV6-6|TRBD2
CASSKGTSGEPETQYF
TGTGCCAGCAGTAAGGGGACTAGCGGGGAGCCGGAGACCCAGTACTTC
>-|TRBJ1-6|TRBV6-5|-
CASSYGQWANSPLHF
TGTGCCAGCAGTTACGGGCAGTGGGCCAATTCACCCCTCCACTTT
>-|TRBJ1-1|TRBV7-9|-
CASSLRGDTEAFF
TGTGCCAGCAGCTTACGGGGAGACACTGAAGCTTTCTTT
>-|TRBJ2-5|TRBV18|TRBD1
CASSRDRGQETQYF
TGTGCCAGCTCGCGGGACAGGGGGCAAGAGACCCAGTACTTC
>few|TRBJ2-3|TRBV28|TRBD2
CASSLLDLAGDTQYF
TGTGCCAGCAGTTTGCTTGATCTAGCGGGAGATACGCAGTATTTT
>-|TRBJ2-3|TRBV18|TRBD1
CASSPGFRTGSTDTQYF
TGTGCCAGCTCGCCTGGCTTTCGGACAGGAAGCACAGATACGCAGTATTTT
>-|TRBJ2-7|TRBV7-2|TRBD1
CASSRDRGEQYF
TGTGCCAGCAGCCGGGACAGGGGCGAGCAGTACTTC
>once|TRBJ1-6|TRBV6-5|-
CASAPSKGANSPLHF
TGTGCCAGCGCCCCTAGCAAGGGAGCTAATTCACCCCTCCACTTT
>-|TRBJ2-7|TRBV4-1|TRBD1
CASSQELRDRYYEQYF
TGCGCCAGCAGCCAAGAATTACGGGACAGATACTACGAGCAGTACTTC
>-|TRBJ1-1|TRBV19|-
CASSIVTGSSEAFF
TGTGCCAGTAGTATCGTTACAGGCTCCAGTGAGGCTTTCTTT
>-|TRBJ2-7|TRBV5-4|TRBD2
CASSVIRTSSGGMSEQYF
TGTGCCAGCAGCGTTATACGTACGTCTAGCGGGGGGATGAGCGAGCAGTACTTC
>-|TRBJ2-1|TRBV5-4|-
CASSLDGGRGDTDEQFF
TGTGCCAGCAGCTTGGATGGAGGCAGGGGGGATACGGATGAGCAGTTCTTC
>-|TRBJ2-1|TRBV5-1|TRBD1
CASSWGQGSYNEQFF
TGCGCCAGCAGCTGGGGACAGGGCTCCTACAATGAGCAGTTCTTC
>-|TRBJ2-5|TRBV10-3|-
CAISDFAGGETQYF
TGTGCCATCAGTGATTTTGCAGGGGGGGAGACCCAGTACTTC
>few|TRBJ2-7|TRBV7-9|TRBD1
CASSPWGTGSYEQYF
TGTGCCAGCAGCCCCTGGGGGACAGGATCCTACGAGCAGTACTTC
>-|TRBJ2-2|TRBV5-1|-
CASSARRANTGELFF
TGCGCCAGCAGCGCCAGGAGGGCGAACACCGGGGAGCTGTTTTTT
>few|TRBJ2-7|TRBV11-3|TRBD2
CASSDRGRSYEQYF
TGTGCCAGCAGCGACCGCGGGAGGTCCTACGAGCAGTACTTC
>-|TRBJ2-3|TRBV5-1|TRBD1
CASTNLDRALTDTQYF
TGCGCCAGCACGAACCTGGACAGGGCCCTCACAGATACGCAGTATTTT
>few|TRBJ2-2|TRBV6-4|TRBD2
CASSEGTSDTGELFF
TGTGCCAGCAGTGAAGGGACTAGCGACACCGGGGAGCTGTTTTTT
>-|TRBJ2-3|TRBV10-3|-
CAIRETSRRSDTQYF
TGTGCCATCAGGGAGACTAGTCGTAGGTCAGATACGCAGTATTTT
>once|TRBJ1-6|TRBV10-1|TRBD1
CATIKTRDRRLNRRGSYNSPLHF
TGCGCCACCATTAAGACCCGGGACAGGCGCCTTAACAGGCGGGGCTCCTATAATTCACCCCTCCACTTT
>-|TRBJ2-6|TRBV27|TRBD2
CASSWAGGYGANVLTF
TGTGCCAGCAGTTGGGCGGGGGGCTATGGGGCCAACGTCCTGACTTTC
>few|TRBJ2-1|TRBV12-5|TRBD2
CASGLVLPSSGLYNEQFF
TGTGCTAGTGGTTTGGTACTCCCTTCTAGCGGGCTGTACAATGAGCAGTTCTTC
>-|TRBJ2-3|TRBV5-1|-
CASSFGPGTDTQYF
TGCGCCAGCAGCTTTGGCCCCGGCACAGATACGCAGTATTTT
>-|TRBJ1-1|TRBV4-2|-
CASSQDNRVEAFF
TGTGCCAGCAGCCAAGACAACAGGGTTGAAGCTTTCTTT
>few|TRBJ1-5|TRBV28|TRBD1
CAGKEGGGGQPQHF
TGTGCCGGCAAAGAAGGGGGCGGAGGACAGCCCCAGCATTTT
>-|TRBJ2-1|TRBV28|TRBD2
CASTSLGLAGTPYNEQFF
TGTGCCAGCACCTCCCTTGGACTAGCGGGTACACCATACAATGAGCAGTTCTTC
>-|TRBJ2-7|TRBV6-1|-
CASSETGVSYEQYF
TGTGCCAGCAGTGAAACGGGGGTCTCCTACGAGCAGTACTTC
>-|TRBJ2-5|TRBV4-2|-
CASSPTAGAETQYF
TGTGCCAGCAGCCCGACTGCGGGGGCGGAGACCCAGTACTTC
>-|TRBJ2-2|TRBV18|-
CASSPPSIGELFF
TGTGCCAGCTCACCACCTTCCATCGGGGAGCTGTTTTTT
>-|TRBJ2-7|TRBV27|TRBD2
CASSSGLAVSSYEQYF
TGTGCCAGCAGTTCCGGACTAGCGGTGAGCTCCTACGAGCAGTACTTC
>-|TRBJ2-5|TRBV21-1|-
CASSKRQGHQETQYF
TGTGCCAGCAGCAAGAGACAGGGCCACCAAGAGACCCAGTACTTC
>-|TRBJ2-1|TRBV10-3|TRBD1
CAGTGDSYNEQFF
TGTGCCGGGACAGGGGACTCCTACAATGAGCAGTTCTTC
>-|TRBJ2-2|TRBV30|-
CAWSDSAGELFF
TGTGCCTGGAGTGATAGTGCCGGGGAGCTGTTTTTT
>-|TRBJ2-1|TRBV6-1|TRBD1
CASSRTGRAENEQFF
TGTGCCAGCAGTCGGACAGGGCGGGCTGAGAATGAGCAGTTCTTC
>-|TRBJ2-2|TRBV28|TRBD1
CASSFHWGQVGPGELFF
TGTGCCAGCAGCTTCCACTGGGGACAGGTGGGGCCCGGGGAGCTGTTTTTT
>-|TRBJ2-3|TRBV18|TRBD2
CASSTLAGEDDTQYF
TGTGCCAGCTCAACCCTAGCGGGAGAAGACGATACGCAGTATTTT
>-|TRBJ1-4|TRBV19|TRBD1
CASSIGTGYEKLFF
TGTGCCAGTAGTATTGGGACAGGGTATGAAAAACTGTTTTTT
>-|TRBJ1-1|TRBV5-6|-
CASSFDQNREKPNTEAFF
TGTGCCAGCAGCTTCGATCAAAACAGGGAGAAACCGAACACTGAAGCTTTCTTT
>-|TRBJ2-7|TRBV7-2|TRBD2
CASSLVWGGAPYEQYF
TGTGCCAGCAGCTTAGTCTGGGGAGGGGCGCCCTACGAGCAGTACTTC
>-|TRBJ2-3|TRBV11-3|TRBD2
CASSLGLAETDTQYF
TGTGCCAGCAGCTTGGGACTAGCGGAGACAGATACGCAGTATTTT
>-|TRBJ1-1|TRBV5-5|-
CASSLTGNTEAFF
TGTGCCAGCAGCTTGACAGGGAACACTGAAGCTTTCTTT
>-|TRBJ2-7|TRBV4-3|-
CASSPDGSSYEQYF
TGCGCCAGCAGCCCCGACGGGAGTTCCTACGAGCAGTACTTC
>-|TRBJ2-3|TRBV4-3|TRBD1
CASSQEGQGVDTQYF
TGCGCCAGCAGCCAAGAAGGGCAGGGGGTAGATACGCAGTATTTT
>-|TRBJ1-6|TRBV7-9|TRBD1
CASSLDRGGSYNSPLHF
TGTGCCAGCAGCTTAGACAGGGGGGGATCCTATAATTCACCCCTCCACTTT
>-|TRBJ1-5|TRBV7-8|-
CASSLVAGRNQPQHF
TGTGCCAGCAGCTTAGTGGCGGGCCGCAATCAGCCCCAGCATTTT
>-|TRBJ1-2|TRBV28|TRBD1
CASKTGDYGYTF
TGTGCCAGCAAGACAGGGGACTATGGCTACACCTTC
>-|TRBJ2-3|TRBV5-1|TRBD2
CASSLAGSGDTDTQYF
TGCGCCAGCAGCTTGGCTGGTAGCGGGGACACAGATACGCAGTATTTT
>-|TRBJ2-7|TRBV10-3|-
CAVRAGNEQYF
TGTGCCGTCCGGGCAGGGAACGAGCAGTACTTC
>-|TRBJ1-1|TRBV28|TRBD1
CASSSQTGTDNTEAFF
TGTGCCAGCAGTTCACAGACCGGGACAGACAACACTGAAGCTTTCTTT
>-|TRBJ1-1|TRBV28|-
CASSLGGDPGDTETFF
TGTGCCAGCAGTTTAGGTGGCGATCCAGGGGACACTGAAACTTTCTTT
>-|TRBJ2-7|TRBV4-1|TRBD2
CASSQALRDYPQHYEQYF
TGCGCCAGCAGCCAAGCACTCCGGGACTACCCTCAACATTACGAGCAGTACTTC
>-|TRBJ2-1|TRBV5-1|-
CASSVGGHEQFF
TGCGCCAGCAGCGTCGGGGGGCATGAGCAGTTCTTC
>once|TRBJ2-7|TRBV4-2|TRBD2
CASSQGGGAGVIYEQYF
TGTGCCAGCAGCCAAGGCGGTGGGGCGGGGGTGATATACGAGCAGTACTTC
>-|TRBJ1-2|TRBV5-6|-
CASSLGTSYGYTF
TGTGCCAGCAGCTTGGGTACATCCTATGGCTACACCTTC
>-|TRBJ2-7|TRBV28|-
CASSSLYEQYF
TGTGCCAGCAGTTCCCTCTACGAGCAGTACTTC
>-|TRBJ2-7|TRBV5-1|-
CASSLAVTSKEQYF
TGCGCCAGCAGCTTAGCGGTAACCTCTAAAGAGCAGTACTTC
>-|TRBJ1-1|TRBV6-5|TRBD1
CASQRQGISPEAFF
TGTGCCAGTCAAAGACAGGGGATAAGCCCTGAAGCTTTCTTT
>-|TRBJ2-7|TRBV10-3|-
CAISDSPYEQYF
TGTGCCATCAGTGATTCCCCATACGAGCAGTACTTC